The present entry profiles one T cell receptor (beta chain) with its context. Its antigen is still unknown. The germline gives CDR1 MNHEY, CDR2 SVGAGI. There are 15 residues in the CDR3. Trimming took 4 bases from V and 9 from J, leaving 16 bases between them. This sample stems from a study of T cell responses to AZD1222 COVID-19 vaccine. General study points: Close to half of spike-specific TCRs reportedly recognize unmutated variant regions. There were vaccine-associated CD4 TCRs across spike, dominant at 160-218 and 743-854. Most donors were white British and more were female, and clonal diversity was possibly underestimated.

Some clones are missing from TCRdb's copy, which holds only in-frame ones; the method was immunoSEQ multiplex PCR. The table lists 180,000 or so clones, roughly 92% of them singletons, with more than 1.5% in the top ten. Here the sequenced sample was peripheral blood, taken 28 days after the second AZD1222 dose. This chain links TRBV6-5 with TRBJ1-6; tentative D call: TRBD1 (5 bases). The TCR sequence derives from an adult who received the AZD1222 COVID-19 vaccine. The CDR3: CASSSDLRVSSPLHF. CDR3 DNA: TGTGCCAGCAGTTCCGACCTCAGGGTGTCTTCACCCCTCCACTTT.